The next 21 T cell receptor beta chains were all read from a single sample in a study of T cell responses to AZD1222 COVID-19 vaccine. Repertoires were generated with immunoSEQ multiplex PCR, while TCRdb's copy carries only in-frame clones and drops some. The table records 100,000 to 150,000 clones, roughly 94% of them present only once. The material sequenced was peripheral blood, taken on day 0 of AZD1222 vaccination. The receptors stem from an adult in good health.

This rearrangement joins TRBV9 to TRBJ1-2; 12 nucleotides align to TRBD1. J lost 8 bases, V lost 1 base, and 9 bases had no gene match. CDR1 SGDLS and CDR2 YYNGEE come from the germline V gene. This CDR3 spans 16 amino acids. The DNA of the CDR3 is TGTGCCAGCAGCGTAATCCCCGGGACAGGGGGCGCAGGCTACACCTTC. Translating gives CASSVIPGTGGAGYTF.

The chain uses TRBV6-6 and TRBJ1-1, with a tentative D call TRBD1 (5 bases). Trimming removed 5 bases at V and 11 bases at J, with 30 bases between. The CDR3 contains 17 residues. Germline CDR1 reads MNHNY; CDR2 reads SVGAGI (reference sequence). The CDR3 bases are TGTGCCAGCAGTCCATTCCTTATCGGCAGGGCGAATATGGAGGCTTTCTTT. Its translation is CASSPFLIGRANMEAFF.

V is TRBV5-1 and J is TRBJ2-1; 7 bases fit TRBD2. The CDR3 runs to 19 residues. The germline V gene encodes CDR1 SGHRS and CDR2 YFSETQ. V shed 1 base and J 0 bases; nucleotides not matched to a gene: 13. In nucleotides, the CDR3 is TGCGCCAGCAGCTTGTGGGCTAGCGGCTATGCAGCCTCCTACAATGAGCAGTTCTTC. Its translation is CASSLWASGYAASYNEQFF.

The chain employs TRBV19 and TRBJ2-2; 7 nucleotides align to TRBD1. The CDR3 is made up of 16 amino acids. Germline V gives CDR1 LNHDA, CDR2 SQIVND (reference sequence). V lost 1 base to trimming and J lost 3 bases; unmatched junction nucleotides: 5. The CDR3 sequence: CASSIGQGVDTGELFF. The CDR3 DNA sequence: TGTGCCAGTAGTATAGGACAGGGTGTAGACACCGGGGAGCTGTTTTTT.

The rearrangement joins TRBV10-1 to TRBJ2-1, with 7 nucleotides matching TRBD2. V was pared by 5 bases and J by 6 bases, with 7 bases of the junction left unmatched. The CDR3 is made up of 14 amino acids. CDR1 is WNHNN, CDR2 SYGVQD, per germline (reference sequence). The CDR3 spells CASSWFREGNEQFF. The CDR3 DNA is TGCGCCAGCAGTTGGTTCAGGGAGGGCAATGAGCAGTTCTTC.

V is TRBV5-1 and J is TRBJ2-1, with TRBD2 matching 8 bases. CDR3 size: 15 residues. Trimming cost V 2 bases and J 9 bases; bases outside gene matches: 10. The germline V gene encodes CDR1 SGHRS and CDR2 YFSETQ. Here the CDR3 DNA reads TGCGCCAGCAGCTTACCTAAGGGACTAGATGGTGAGCAGTTCTTC. Its translation is CASSLPKGLDGEQFF.

The chain combines TRBV24-1 with TRBJ2-5, with unresolved D. Trimming left V 7 bases short and J 4 bases short, with 12 bases between. The V gene's germline CDR1 is KGHDR and CDR2 SFDVKD. The CDR3 has 13 amino acids. The CDR3 loop reads CATSSWVGETQYF. CDR3 DNA: TGTGCCACCAGCTCATGGGTAGGAGAGACCCAGTACTTC.

V and J are TRBV2 and TRBJ1-2; D gene uncertain. Trimming stripped 6 bases from V and 6 bases from J, with 11 bases between. There are 12 residues in the CDR3. Germline assignment: CDR1 SNHLY and CDR2 FYNNEI. CDR3 DNA: TGTGCCAGCAGGGGAGTGGCCGATGGCTACACCTTC. Protein sequence: CASRGVADGYTF.

The genes are TRBV10-1 and TRBJ2-4; D call uncertain. The CDR3 contains 13 residues. V gave up 2 bases and J gave up 9 bases, with 11 bases separating them. Germline V gene sequence: CDR1 WNHNN, CDR2 SYGVQD (reference sequence). The DNA for the CDR3 is TGCGCCAGCAGTGAGGTTATGGTGGGCATTCAGTACTTC. It codes for CASSEVMVGIQYF.

This sequence joins TRBV12-5 and TRBJ2-1, with 11 bases fitting TRBD2. Trimming removed 2 bases from V and 3 bases from J; junction bases left unmatched: 3. In germline, CDR1 is LGHNT, CDR2 FRNRAP. The CDR3 is made up of 16 amino acids. CDR3 DNA: TGTGCTAGTGGTTTGTCGCTAGCGGGAGGCTACAATGAGCAGTTCTTC. This gives the protein CASGLSLAGGYNEQFF.

The V and J genes are TRBV6-2 or TRBV6-3 and TRBJ1-5; D perhaps matches TRBD1 (5 bases). V lost 3 bases, J lost 5 bases, and 11 bases lay in between. This CDR3 comprises 14 residues. Per the germline V gene, CDR1 is MNHEY and CDR2 is SVGEGT. The CDR3 DNA sequence: TGTGCCAGCAGTTATCTGGACATAGATCAGCCCCAGCATTTT. This sequence encodes CASSYLDIDQPQHF.

The genes are TRBV11-2 and TRBJ2-1; D unclear. Germline V gives CDR1 SGHAT, CDR2 FQNNGV. V dropped 0 bases and J dropped 4 bases, with 10 bases sitting between them. This CDR3 has 15 amino acids. Written as DNA, the CDR3 is TGTGCCAGCAGCTTAGATCGGGCCGCATACAATGAGCAGTTCTTC. It yields the protein CASSLDRAAYNEQFF.

Written as DNA, the CDR3 is TGTGCCAGCTCACCACTGGATAGGACAGACACTGATACGCAGTATTTT. Translation gives CASSPLDRTDTDTQYF. The V and J genes are TRBV18 and TRBJ2-3; D may be TRBD1 (6 bases). This CDR3 is 16 amino acids long. V lost 1 base, J lost 6 bases, and 17 bases lay in between. Germline values: CDR1 KGHSH, CDR2 LQKENI.

The chain recombines TRBV3-1 (or the pseudogene TRBV3-2) with TRBJ2-7; 11 bases line up with TRBD2. CDR1 LGHDT and CDR2 YNNKEL come from the germline V gene (reference sequence). The CDR3 extends over 15 amino acids. The V segment lost 3 bases and the J segment 0 bases; nucleotides outside the gene matches: 1. Written as DNA, the CDR3 is TGTGCCAGCAGCCACGGGACTAGCGGCTCCTACGAGCAGTACTTC. Encoded protein: CASSHGTSGSYEQYF.

The sample holds one count of this clone. The V call is TRBV5-6, the J call TRBJ2-7; TRBD2 agrees at 7 bases. There are 15 residues in the CDR3. Germline V gene lookup returns CDR1 SGHDT and CDR2 YYEEEE. The V gene end was trimmed by 1 base and the J gene end by 1 base; junction bases not matched to a gene: 5. CDR3 protein: CASSLSGSGSYEQYF. The CDR3 nucleotides read TGTGCCAGCAGCTTGAGTGGTAGCGGGTCCTACGAGCAGTACTTC.

The gene calls are TRBV3-1 (or the pseudogene TRBV3-2) and TRBJ2-7; D might be TRBD1 (5 bases). The V and J ends lost 3 bases and 2 bases respectively, with 14 bases between them. Per germline, CDR1 LGHDT and CDR2 YNNKEL (reference sequence). The CDR3 spans 15 residues. CDR3: CASSHLTASTYEQYF. CDR3 sequence (DNA): TGTGCCAGCAGCCATTTGACAGCCTCTACCTACGAGCAGTACTTC.

V usage is TRBV9 and J usage is TRBJ2-1; 10 bases align to TRBD2. There are 18 residues in the CDR3. The germline CDR1 and CDR2 sequences are SGDLS and YYNGEE. With 0 bases clipped from V and 4 bases from J, the junction kept 10 bases outside the gene matches. This CDR3 reads CASSVDALLAGPYNEQFF. Here the CDR3 DNA reads TGTGCCAGCAGCGTAGACGCCCTACTAGCGGGGCCTTACAATGAGCAGTTCTTC.

This sequence joins TRBV5-5 and TRBJ1-1; D call uncertain. This CDR3 has 13 residues. V was trimmed by 0 bases and J by 0 bases, leaving 3 bases between them. Germline V gene lookup returns CDR1 SGHKS and CDR2 YYEKEE (reference sequence). CDR3 in DNA: TGTGCCAGCAGCTTGGAACTGAACACTGAAGCTTTCTTT. It codes for CASSLELNTEAFF.

The genes are TRBV29-1 and TRBJ2-3, with 8 positions matching TRBD1. With 4 bases clipped from V and 1 base from J, the junction kept 7 bases outside the gene matches. Germline CDR1 SQVTM, CDR2 ANQGSEA. This CDR3 region has 15 residues. The CDR3 loop reads CSVVRGQVGTDTQYF. In DNA, the CDR3 is TGCAGCGTTGTCAGGGGGCAAGTAGGCACAGATACGCAGTATTTT.

In DNA form, the CDR3 reads TGCAGCGTTGGACTAGCGAAAGGAGTCAATGAGCAGTTCTTC. It translates to CSVGLAKGVNEQFF. The gene calls are TRBV29-1 and TRBJ2-1; 8 positions match TRBD2. V shed 4 bases and J 6 bases; nucleotides not matched to a gene: 8. The CDR3 extends over 14 amino acids. In germline, CDR1 is SQVTM, CDR2 ANQGSEA.

This clone has only a few counts. CDR3 sequence reads: CAWRPRHLLYGYTF. The CDR3 DNA follows: TGTGCCTGGAGACCCCGACACCTCCTCTATGGCTACACCTTC. The chain joins TRBV30 to TRBJ1-2; D remains unclear. Germline CDR1 and CDR2: GTSNPN and SVGIG (reference sequence). The CDR3 covers 14 residues. The V and J ends lost 3 bases and 4 bases respectively, with 15 bases between them.